What follows are 28 T cell receptor beta chains derived from one specimen sequenced in a study of OX40 agonist ivuxolimab in advanced cancers. Some clones are missing from TCRdb's copy, which holds only in-frame ones; the method was immunoSEQ multiplex PCR. The sample carries around 84,000 clones, 85% to 95% recorded once. The specimen was CD4+ or CD8+ T cells sorted from blood, collected in a trial of the OX40 agonist ivuxolimab. The receptors stem from an adult with an advanced solid tumor such as melanoma, head and neck, liver or kidney cancer.

The chain combines TRBV11-3 with TRBJ2-1; perhaps D is TRBD1 or TRBD2 (5 bases each). The V end was cut by 3 bases, the J end by 10 bases, with 13 bases between. This CDR3 comprises 13 residues. Germline CDR1 SGHNT, CDR2 YENEEA. This CDR3 is CASSLYGTPEQFF. DNA of the CDR3: TGTGCCAGCAGCTTGTACGGGACCCCAGAGCAGTTCTTC.

The chain links TRBV28 to TRBJ1-2; TRBD1 might be the D (6 bases). There are 15 residues in the CDR3. Germline V gene sequence: CDR1 MDHEN, CDR2 SYDVKM. V lost 6 bases, J lost 5 bases, and 19 bases lay in between. DNA for the CDR3: TGTGCCAGCAGACCCCAAGAGGGGGGCGTTTATGGCTACACCTTC. Its protein is CASRPQEGGVYGYTF.

This sequence joins TRBV2 and TRBJ1-6, with unresolved D. The CDR3 spans 13 residues. CDR1 is SNHLY and CDR2 is FYNNEI in the germline V gene. Deletions cut 6 bases from V and 5 bases from J, with 8 bases between. DNA of the CDR3: TGTGCCAGCAGCACTACACATAATTCACCCCTCCACTTT. Protein product: CASSTTHNSPLHF.

The rearrangement links TRBV11-2 to TRBJ2-4; 7 positions match TRBD2. The V and J ends lost 0 bases and 1 base, in that order; junction bases with no gene match: 3. The CDR3 runs to 16 residues. Germline V gene sequence: CDR1 SGHAT, CDR2 FQNNGV. The CDR3 spells CASSLERGTAKNIQYF. CDR3 in DNA: TGTGCCAGCAGCTTAGAGCGGGGGACGGCCAAAAACATTCAGTACTTC.

This clone is a singleton in its sample. This sequence joins TRBV30 and TRBJ1-1; D may be TRBD1 (6 bases). The V gene lost 3 bases and the J gene lost 3 bases, with 11 bases spanning the gap. This CDR3 region has 13 residues. Germline V gene sequence: CDR1 GTSNPN, CDR2 SVGIG (reference sequence). The CDR3 DNA reads TGTGCCTGGAGAAGCGCAGGGGACACTGAAGCTTTCTTT. Amino acids: CAWRSAGDTEAFF.

A few counts support this clone. CDR3: CASTWVPGYGYTF. The CDR3 nucleotides are TGTGCCAGCACATGGGTTCCTGGCTATGGCTACACCTTC. This chain connects TRBV2 to TRBJ1-2, with D unclear. Germline V CDR1 and CDR2: SNHLY, FYNNEI. V lost 7 bases and J 4 bases, leaving 13 bases between the germline ends. The CDR3 has 13 amino acids.

This clone was seen once. The chain has TRBV4-3 and TRBJ2-5; D perhaps matches TRBD1 (6 bases). With 0 bases removed from V and 7 bases from J, the gap between germline ends came to 9 bases. The CDR3 contains 13 residues. CDR1 and CDR2 from the germline V gene are LGHNA and YSLEER. This CDR3 reads CASSQEPGATQYF. The CDR3 region has the DNA TGCGCCAGCAGCCAAGAGCCAGGGGCGACCCAGTACTTC.

This sequence joins TRBV7-9 and TRBJ2-5; no reliable D call. Judging by the DNA end, TRBJ2-7 fits better; the J call may be wrong. Germline CDR1 is SEHNR and CDR2 is FQNEAQ (reference sequence). The CDR3 totals 15 residues. The CDR3 DNA is TGTGCCAGCAGCTTAGATGGCAGGACCCTCTACGAGCAGTACTTC. It specifies CASSLDGRTLYEQYF.

The J gene is TRBJ2-1, the V gene TRBV11-2; 9 nucleotides match TRBD1. Trimming took 11 bases from V and 4 from J; bases not matched to a gene: 9. Germline V gene lookup returns CDR1 SGHAT and CDR2 FQNNGV. This CDR3 is 14 amino acids long. DNA for the CDR3: TGTGCCGGAAAACAGGGGGCGTCATACAATGAGCAGTTCTTC. As protein: CAGKQGASYNEQFF.

This clone was seen a single time. V gene TRBV5-1 combines with J gene TRBJ2-5; 13 nucleotides line up with TRBD2. CDR1 and CDR2 (germline): SGHRS, YFSETQ. The V gene end was trimmed by 4 bases and the J gene end by 0 bases; junction bases not matched to a gene: 6. The CDR3 totals 17 residues. The CDR3 DNA reads TGCGCCAGCAGCAGGACTAGCGGGGGTCCCTACCAAGAGACCCAGTACTTC. Translated, it gives CASSRTSGGPYQETQYF.

This chain uses TRBV7-2 with TRBJ2-2; 9 nucleotides match TRBD2. CDR1 is SGHTA and CDR2 is FQGNSA in the germline V gene. V was clipped by 4 bases and J by 7 bases; unmatched bases: 7. The CDR3 has 15 residues. The CDR3 sequence: CASSSVAGDVGELFF. The CDR3 DNA reads TGTGCCAGCAGCTCTGTAGCGGGGGATGTCGGGGAGCTGTTTTTT.

The genes are TRBV2 and TRBJ2-5, with 10 bases lining up with TRBD1. The germline CDR1 and CDR2 sequences are SNHLY and FYNNEI. CDR3 size: 16 residues. The V gene end was trimmed by 6 bases and the J gene end by 4 bases; junction bases not matched to a gene: 11. The CDR3 DNA follows: TGTGCCAGCAGGCGGGGGGACAGGGGAGAAGGAGAGACCCAGTACTTC. Its translation is CASRRGDRGEGETQYF.

This chain connects TRBV19 to TRBJ2-1; TRBD2 agrees at 9 bases. Germline CDR1 LNHDA, CDR2 SQIVND (reference sequence). The trim removed 5 bases at V and 6 bases at J, leaving 8 bases unmatched. The length of the CDR3 is 15 residues. The CDR3 region is CASSPYGTSRNEQFF. The CDR3 DNA reads as TGTGCCAGTAGTCCTTATGGGACTAGCCGCAATGAGCAGTTCTTC.

This clone was picked up a small number of times. This chain links TRBV20-1 with TRBJ1-1; D gene uncertain. Germline-derived CDR1 and CDR2 are DFQATT and SNEGSKA (reference sequence). The CDR3 extends over 11 amino acids. Deletions cut 6 bases from V and 7 bases from J, with 12 bases between. The DNA for the CDR3 is TGCAGTGCCCCCTCCGGGTATGAAGCTTTCTTT. Translation gives CSAPSGYEAFF.

The chain is built from TRBV13 and TRBJ2-5, with 7 nucleotides matching TRBD1. Germline V gene data show CDR1 as PRHDT and CDR2 as FYEKMQ (reference sequence). V shed 5 bases, J shed 5 bases, and the junction held 8 bases outside the gene matches. CDR3 length: 14 residues. The CDR3 coding sequence is TGTGCCAGCAGCGGATACAGGGGTGGGGAGACCCAGTACTTC. Translated: CASSGYRGGETQYF.

This clone appeared once. CDR3 nucleotides: TGTGACAACTACGAGCAGTACTTC. It yields the protein CDNYEQYF. The chain links TRBV11-3 to TRBJ2-7; D is uncertain. The CDR3 consists of 8 residues. In germline, CDR1 is SGHNT, CDR2 YENEEA. The complete variable domain, with remaining parts taken from reference TRBV11-3 and TRBJ2-7, reads EAGVVQSPRYKIIEKKQPVAFWCNPISGHNTLYWYLQNLGQGPELLIRYENEEAVDDSQLPKDRFSAERLKGVDSTLKIQPAELGDSAVYLCDNYEQYFGPGTRLTVT.

V is TRBV28 and J is TRBJ1-2; perhaps TRBD1 as D (6 bases). The CDR3 spans 13 residues. Germline CDR1 reads MDHEN; CDR2 reads SYDVKM. The ends were cut back, 7 bases at V and 8 bases at J, with 17 bases in the middle. The CDR3 reads CASKLQGNRGYTF. CDR3 DNA: TGTGCCAGCAAGCTGCAGGGGAATCGGGGCTACACCTTC.

This chain connects TRBV28 to TRBJ1-1, with TRBD1 identical over 12 bases. Germline V gives CDR1 MDHEN, CDR2 SYDVKM. V shed 6 bases and J 6 bases; nucleotides not matched to a gene: 5. The CDR3 length is 14 residues. The CDR3 sequence is CASRTGTGGPEAFF. The CDR3 DNA follows: TGTGCCAGCAGAACCGGGACAGGGGGCCCTGAAGCTTTCTTT.

The chain employs TRBV10-3 and TRBJ2-1, with 11 bases aligning to TRBD2. Looked up from germline, CDR1 is ENHRY and CDR2 is SYGVKD. The CDR3 runs 15 residues. With V trimmed by 4 bases and J by 2 bases, 1 base remained unmatched. The CDR3 is CAISASGGPYNEQFF. In nucleotides, the CDR3 is TGTGCCATCAGTGCTAGCGGGGGGCCCTACAATGAGCAGTTCTTC.

V usage is TRBV15 and J usage is TRBJ2-5; D is unclear. Germline loops: CDR1 LNHNV, CDR2 YYDKDF (reference sequence). The CDR3 extends over 15 amino acids. The V gene lost 0 bases and the J gene lost 2 bases, with 10 bases spanning the gap. CDR3 residues: CATSRDGDTQETQYF. The CDR3 DNA reads TGTGCCACCAGCAGAGATGGAGACACACAAGAGACCCAGTACTTC.

CDR3 nucleotide sequence: TGTGCCAGCAGTCTCAGCCGATTTCAGTACTTC. Protein product: CASSLSRFQYF. The chain carries TRBV28 and TRBJ2-4; D ambiguous. The germline V gene has CDR1 MDHEN and CDR2 SYDVKM. The CDR3 is made up of 11 amino acids. V was cut by 5 bases and J by 11 bases, with 10 bases left in between.

The rearrangement joins TRBV11-2 to TRBJ1-1; TRBD1 might be the D (5 bases). V was cut by 1 base and J by 10 bases, with 13 bases left in between. This CDR3 has 13 residues. Germline V CDR1 and CDR2: SGHAT, FQNNGV. Here the CDR3 reads CASSLALTVGAFF. The CDR3 DNA follows: TGTGCCAGCAGCTTAGCCCTGACAGTCGGAGCTTTCTTT.

V and J are TRBV2 and TRBJ2-7; TRBD1 agrees at 12 bases. Germline lookup yields CDR1 SNHLY and CDR2 FYNNEI. The CDR3 runs 16 residues. The trim removed 8 bases at V and 6 bases at J, leaving 14 bases unmatched. The CDR3 DNA reads as TGTGCCAGCTCCCGGGACGGGGGACAGGGGGCGGGCGAGCAGTACTTC. This encodes CASSRDGGQGAGEQYF.

The chain links TRBV19 to TRBJ2-7; no firm D call. V was trimmed by 6 bases and J by 4 bases, leaving 10 bases between them. CDR1 is LNHDA and CDR2 is SQIVND in the germline V gene (reference sequence). The CDR3 contains 12 residues. CDR3: CASSGTQYEQYF. DNA for the CDR3: TGTGCCAGTAGCGGAACCCAGTACGAGCAGTACTTC.

The V and J genes are TRBV28 and TRBJ1-4; TRBD1 aligns across 9 bases. CDR3 length: 14 residues. Trimming removed 4 bases from V and 6 bases from J; junction bases left unmatched: 3. In germline, CDR1 is MDHEN, CDR2 SYDVKM. CDR3 region: CASSSGQGYEKLFF. The CDR3 coding sequence is TGTGCCAGCAGTTCGGGACAGGGTTATGAAAAACTGTTTTTT.

The chain combines TRBV12-5 with TRBJ2-5, with D tentatively TRBD1 (6 bases). Germline values: CDR1 LGHNT, CDR2 FRNRAP. The CDR3 is 14 amino acids. V lost 5 bases and J lost 4, with 14 bases in between. The CDR3 protein is CASGPSGGPETQYF. CDR3 bases: TGTGCTAGTGGTCCGAGTGGGGGCCCAGAGACCCAGTACTTC.

V gene TRBV5-1 combines with J gene TRBJ2-3; no clear D. The V and J ends lost 5 bases and 2 bases respectively, with 12 bases between them. The CDR3 contains 14 residues. Germline V gene sequence: CDR1 SGHRS, CDR2 YFSETQ. The CDR3 DNA is TGCGCCAGCAGTTACGGGCCTCACACAGATACGCAGTATTTT. It codes for CASSYGPHTDTQYF.

This clone was seen only once. This chain links TRBV27 with TRBJ2-7, with D possibly being TRBD2 (6 bases). The CDR3 runs to 15 residues. Per germline, CDR1 MNHEY and CDR2 SMNVEV (reference sequence). With 7 bases removed from V and 2 bases from J, the gap between germline ends came to 18 bases. The CDR3 DNA is TGTGCCAGCACGGGAATAGCGGCCCTCCCCTACGAGCAGTACTTC. This encodes CASTGIAALPYEQYF.